This T cell receptor beta chain was observed in a study of technical replicates of blood from a few donors. In germline, CDR1 is SGHAT, CDR2 FQNNGV. This CDR3 contains 12 residues. V lost 0 bases to trimming and J lost 16 bases, with 13 bases between them. Measured with immunoSEQ multiplex PCR; TCRdb has only the in-frame clones, and not every one. In the table there are around 15,000 clones, 85% to 90% of which are singletons. The chain is built from TRBV11-2 and TRBJ2-1; D is unresolved. This TCR was recovered from a human donor in good health. Material for sequencing was PBMCs. The CDR3 here is CASSLEVSPLFF. CDR3 sequence (DNA): TGTGCCAGCAGCTTAGAAGTCTCCCCCCTATTCTTC.